This T cell receptor (beta chain) came from a study of a mutant IDH1 vaccine in newly diagnosed glioma. With regard to this clone: No antigen is known for it.

Method: immunoSEQ multiplex PCR; TCRdb's copy keeps in-frame clones and lacks some. The sample carries roughly 30,000 clones, 81% recorded once. V gave up 1 base and J gave up 3 bases; unmatched junction bases: 8. The CDR3 consists of 17 residues. CDR1 SGHDN and CDR2 FVKESK come from the germline V gene. General study results and limits: Pseudoprogression apparently lacked any relation to changes in top peripheral T cell clonotypes.

The sample's time point: week 35, safety follow-up. Every vaccination contained 300 ug of the mutant IDH1 20-mer peptide and was paired with topical imiquimod. The chain combines TRBV14 with TRBJ2-2; 7 bases are a match to TRBD2. The sample was PBMCs, taken from a glioma patient whose treatment included an IDH1 peptide vaccine. The receptor was isolated from a man aged 30-40 years with glioma. The DNA of the CDR3 is TGTGCCAGCAGCCAAGTGGGGGGGGGATCGGACACCGGGGAGCTGTTTTTT. Translated, it gives CASSQVGGGSDTGELFF.